A selection of T cell receptor beta chains follows, all from one sample in a study of cytomegalovirus exposure and HLA in healthy donors. The data were produced by immunoSEQ multiplex PCR, yet TCRdb's version contains in-frame clones alone and is incomplete. The sample records tens of thousands of clones, around three quarters being singletons. The material sequenced was PBMCs. These TCRs come from a woman aged 45-65 years in good health and CMV-seropositive. Both conserved end residues are part of each CDR3. Each record gives: J gene, D gene, V gene, clone size, CDR3 length, CDR3 protein, CDR3 DNA. The D gene is left open where the match is weak. A row's size may be missing; if present it is once, few, many or a size class.

>TRBJ2-7|TRBD1|TRBV5-4|NA|14
CASSPGTGGYEQYF
TGTGCCAGCAGCCCGGGGACAGGGGGCTACGAGCAGTACTTC
>TRBJ1-3|NA|TRBV7-7|few|11
CAILYGNTIYF
TGTGCCATCCTCTATGGAAACACCATATATTTT
>TRBJ2-1|NA|TRBV27|NA|15
CASSLEDSRRGEQFF
TGTGCCAGCAGTTTAGAGGACTCCCGCCGGGGAGAGCAGTTCTTC
>TRBJ2-1|NA|TRBV4-1|NA|13
CASSRGRGNEQFF
TGCGCCAGCAGCCGGGGACGGGGGAATGAGCAGTTCTTC
>TRBJ1-4|NA|TRBV7-7|once|16
CASSLFVIREGEKLFF
TGTGCCAGCAGCTTATTCGTCATCAGGGAGGGGGAAAAACTGTTTTTT
>TRBJ1-1|TRBD1|TRBV5-4|NA|12
CASSWDRSEAFF
TGTGCCAGCAGCTGGGACAGATCCGAAGCTTTCTTT
>TRBJ2-3|TRBD1|TRBV7-2|NA|15
CASSAGTASTDTQYF
TGTGCCAGCAGCGCAGGGACAGCTAGCACAGATACGCAGTATTTT
>TRBJ2-7|TRBD1|TRBV7-9|NA|14
CASSYDRVVFKQYF
TGTGCCAGCAGCTACGACAGGGTAGTTTTTAAGCAGTACTTC
>TRBJ1-6|TRBD1|TRBV7-2|once|14
CASSAGQGGSPLHF
TGTGCCAGCAGCGCCGGACAGGGCGGGTCACCCCTCCACTTT
>TRBJ1-4|NA|TRBV19|NA|16
CASSIGGGRTNEKLFF
TGTGCCAGTAGTATTGGAGGTGGGCGCACTAATGAAAAACTGTTTTTT
>TRBJ1-1|NA|TRBV5-6|NA|15
CASSLWPSTNTEAFF
TGTGCCAGCAGCTTGTGGCCTTCAACGAACACTGAAGCTTTCTTT
>TRBJ1-5|NA|TRBV19|NA|15
CASTRQRGSNQPQHF
TGTGCCAGTACCCGTCAAAGGGGCTCAAATCAGCCCCAGCATTTT
>TRBJ1-1|NA|TRBV4-2|NA|16
CASSQGLSGQYTEAFF
TGTGCCAGCAGCCAAGGCCTCTCGGGACAATACACTGAAGCTTTCTTT
>TRBJ2-3|TRBD2|TRBV4-3|NA|18
CASSQDLGGGLSTDTQYF
TGCGCCAGCAGCCAAGATCTTGGCGGGGGACTTAGCACAGATACGCAGTATTTT
>TRBJ1-3|NA|TRBV4-1|NA|13
CASSPRLGNTIYF
TGCGCCAGCAGCCCCCGTTTGGGAAACACCATATATTTT
>TRBJ1-2|TRBD1|TRBV5-1|few|14
CASGGQALLGGYTF
TGCGCCAGCGGGGGACAGGCCCTTTTGGGTGGCTACACCTTC
>TRBJ2-3|NA|TRBV27|NA|15
CASSFSAGRGDTQYF
TGTGCCAGCAGTTTCAGTGCGGGACGTGGAGATACGCAGTATTTT
>TRBJ1-2|TRBD1|TRBV4-3|NA|15
CASSQGRTGGYGYTF
TGCGCCAGCAGCCAGGGAAGGACAGGCGGGTATGGCTACACCTTC
>TRBJ2-3|NA|TRBV5-8|NA|15
CASSHRTIGTDTQYF
TGTGCCAGCAGCCATAGGACAATTGGAACAGATACGCAGTATTTT
>TRBJ2-3|NA|TRBV4-2|NA|15
CASSQDGGDTDTQYF
TGTGCCAGCAGCCAAGATGGCGGGGACACAGATACGCAGTATTTT
>TRBJ1-3|NA|TRBV19|NA|13
CASSLTAGNTIYF
TGTGCCAGTAGTTTGACAGCCGGAAACACCATATATTTT
>TRBJ2-7|TRBD1|TRBV7-6|once|16
CASSPITGQQGAEQYF
TGTGCCAGCAGCCCGATCACGGGTCAACAGGGGGCCGAGCAGTACTTC
>TRBJ2-3|NA|TRBV29-1|NA|13
CSVLDRSTDTQYF
TGCAGCGTCCTGGACAGAAGCACAGATACGCAGTATTTT
>TRBJ2-2|NA|TRBV27|NA|15
CASRDPTRDGKPLFF
TGTGCCAGCAGAGATCCGACTAGGGACGGAAAACCGCTGTTTTTT
>TRBJ2-5|NA|TRBV2|NA|14
CASKAGALQETQYF
TGTGCCAGCAAGGCGGGGGCTCTTCAAGAGACCCAGTACTTC
>TRBJ2-3|NA|TRBV5-1|NA|15
CASSLGGSSTDTQYF
TGCGCCAGCAGCTTGGGTGGCTCTAGCACAGATACGCAGTATTTT
>TRBJ2-7|NA|TRBV11-2|NA|13
CASSTSRGYEQYF
TGTGCCAGCAGCACCTCGCGCGGCTACGAGCAGTACTTC
>TRBJ2-5|NA|TRBV7-8|NA|16
CASNPLRQKIQETQYF
TGTGCCAGCAACCCTCTCAGGCAGAAGATCCAAGAGACCCAGTACTTC
>TRBJ2-5|NA|TRBV7-2|NA|16
CASSLGAPPSPQTQYF
TGTGCCAGCAGCCTAGGGGCGCCCCCGTCCCCCCAGACCCAGTACTTC
>TRBJ2-5|TRBD2|TRBV27|NA|14
CASSLMGTRETQYF
TGTGCCAGCAGTTTAATGGGGACTAGGGAGACCCAGTACTTC
>TRBJ2-3|TRBD2|TRBV9|NA|15
CASNQAGEVSDTQYF
TGTGCCAGCAATCAAGCGGGAGAAGTATCAGATACGCAGTATTTT
>TRBJ2-3|TRBD2|TRBV6-6|NA|13
CASTSSGLTPQYF
TGTGCCAGCACCTCTAGCGGGCTCACCCCGCAGTATTTT
>TRBJ1-5|NA|TRBV5-5|few|13
CASSLDSGQPQHF
TGTGCCAGCAGCTTGGACAGTGGCCAGCCCCAGCATTTT